One and the same sample provided the 2 T cell receptor beta chains below, sequenced in a study of cytomegalovirus exposure and HLA in healthy donors. Both 60 Vbeta primers and 13 Jbeta primers went into the PCR. TCRdb's copy holds only in-frame clones and misses some; the assay was immunoSEQ multiplex PCR. Of roughly 120,000 clones in the sample, 70% to 75% were seen once. Specimen: PBMCs. These receptors originate from a woman aged 40 to 50 in good health and CMV-seronegative.

The gene calls are TRBV6-5 and TRBJ1-3, with no clear D. With 5 bases removed from V and 4 bases from J, the gap between germline ends came to 3 bases. The CDR3 runs 11 residues. Germline V gene data show CDR1 as MNHEY and CDR2 as SVGAGI. The CDR3 here is CASSTGNTIYF. The CDR3, as DNA: TGTGCCAGCAGTACAGGAAACACCATATATTTT.

This clone has just a few counts. The chain links TRBV6-6 to TRBJ2-2; TRBD2 matches at 7 bases. From germline, CDR1 is MNHNY and CDR2 SVGAGI (reference sequence). With V trimmed by 6 bases and J by 1 base, 2 bases remained unmatched. The CDR3 sequence is 14 residues long. In DNA, the CDR3 is TGTGCCAGCAGGCCTAGCGGGAACACCGGGGAGCTGTTTTTT. Residues: CASRPSGNTGELFF.